These T cell receptor beta chains were read from a single sample in a study of T cell changes during pregnancy in multiple sclerosis. Assay used: immunoSEQ multiplex PCR; TCRdb lists only in-frame clones, some missing. The sample lists tens of thousands of clones, 80% to 95% occurring once. The sequenced sample was CD4+ T cells from peripheral blood mononuclear cells, obtained after pregnancy. The source is a female donor with multiple sclerosis, enrolled in a pregnancy study. CDR3s include the opening cysteine and the closing phenylalanine or tryptophan. The D gene is left open where the match is weak. Size values are once, few and many counts, or a class for expanded clones, and some rows have none.

cdr3_aa,cdr3_nt,d_call,cdr3_length,v_call,clone_size,j_call
CASSLNEPDTQYF,TGTGCCAGCAGCCTGAATGAGCCAGATACGCAGTATTTT,NA,13,TRBV7-2,NA,TRBJ2-3
CASRPQGEGYGYTF,TGTGCCAGTAGGCCACAGGGAGAGGGCTATGGCTACACCTTC,NA,14,TRBV19,NA,TRBJ1-2
CASSDNFGEQYF,TGTGCCAGCAGTGATAACTTCGGGGAGCAGTACTTC,NA,12,TRBV6-1,NA,TRBJ2-7
CATGTGRVTDTQYF,TGTGCCACGGGCACAGGACGCGTAACAGATACGCAGTATTTT,NA,14,TRBV19,NA,TRBJ2-3
CASSDRGGNQPQHF,TGTGCCAGTTCGGACAGGGGAGGCAATCAGCCCCAGCATTTT,TRBD1,14,TRBV6-1,NA,TRBJ1-5
CASRHQGARVTEAFF,TGTGCCAGCAGACATCAGGGGGCGCGGGTCACTGAAGCTTTCTTT,TRBD1,15,TRBV27,NA,TRBJ1-1
CASSRRDTTYNEQFF,TGCGCCAGCAGCCGCCGGGACACAACCTACAATGAGCAGTTCTTC,NA,15,TRBV5-1,NA,TRBJ2-1
CSVQHPTGAVRANYGYTF,TGCAGCGTTCAACACCCGACAGGGGCAGTACGGGCTAACTATGGCTACACCTTC,TRBD1,18,TRBV29-1,NA,TRBJ1-2
CASSESRGTSTDTQYF,TGTGCCAGCAGTGAATCCCGCGGTACTAGCACAGATACGCAGTATTTT,NA,16,TRBV25-1,NA,TRBJ2-3
CASSLAAGAREQYF,TGTGCCAGCAGCTTAGCGGCGGGAGCGCGCGAGCAGTACTTC,TRBD2,14,TRBV7-2,NA,TRBJ2-7
CASSPHKGPRETQYF,TGTGCCAGCTCACCACATAAGGGGCCGAGGGAGACCCAGTACTTC,NA,15,TRBV18,NA,TRBJ2-5
CASSFMRGRVEPQHF,TGTGCCAGCAGTTTTATGAGGGGGCGTGTGGAGCCCCAGCATTTT,TRBD1,15,TRBV28,once,TRBJ1-5
CASSLGLDDNEQFF,TGTGCCAGCAGCTTGGGACTAGATGACAATGAGCAGTTCTTC,TRBD2,14,TRBV11-3,few,TRBJ2-1
CASSLEVGSGTDTQYF,TGCGCCAGCAGCTTGGAGGTGGGGAGTGGGACAGATACGCAGTATTTT,NA,16,TRBV5-1,once,TRBJ2-3
CARSLSRTGGPSYEQYF,TGTGCCAGAAGCTTGAGTCGGACAGGGGGCCCCTCCTACGAGCAGTACTTC,TRBD1,17,TRBV5-3,NA,TRBJ2-7
CASSQPGLAGPEQYF,TGTGCCAGCAGCCAACCGGGACTAGCGGGCCCCGAGCAGTACTTC,TRBD2,15,TRBV7-2,NA,TRBJ2-7
CASSVDTAGLRTDTQYF,TGTGCCAGCAGCGTAGACACAGCGGGCCTACGCACAGATACGCAGTATTTT,NA,17,TRBV9,NA,TRBJ2-3
CASSRSGGGGQPQHF,TGTGCCAGCAGTCGATCCGGGGGCGGGGGTCAGCCCCAGCATTTT,NA,15,TRBV28,NA,TRBJ1-5
CASSPRTGNFGTEAFF,TGTGCCAGCAGCCCTCGGACAGGGAATTTTGGCACTGAAGCTTTCTTT,TRBD1,16,TRBV13,NA,TRBJ1-1
CASSLDQGWNTGELFF,TGTGCCAGCAGCTTAGACCAGGGATGGAACACCGGGGAGCTGTTTTTT,NA,16,TRBV11-2,once,TRBJ2-2
CASSLGRRESSYEQYF,TGTGCCAGCAGCTTAGGTAGGAGGGAAAGCTCCTACGAGCAGTACTTC,NA,16,TRBV7-6,few,TRBJ2-7
CASSKEMDLRSNQPQHF,TGTGCCAGCAGCAAAGAAATGGATTTGAGGAGCAATCAGCCCCAGCATTTT,NA,17,TRBV21-1,NA,TRBJ1-5
CASSRTSGYNEQFF,TGTGCCAGTAGTAGGACTAGCGGATACAATGAGCAGTTCTTC,TRBD2,14,TRBV19,NA,TRBJ2-1
CAGKGQGYGYTF,TGTGCCGGGAAGGGACAGGGCTATGGCTACACCTTC,TRBD1,12,TRBV2,NA,TRBJ1-2
CASSESMRGPSTDTQYF,TGCGCCAGCAGTGAGTCGATGCGGGGACCTAGCACAGATACGCAGTATTTT,NA,17,TRBV10-2,NA,TRBJ2-3
CASSFWSGVTNEKLFF,TGTGCCAGCAGTTTTTGGTCGGGGGTGACTAATGAAAAACTGTTTTTT,NA,16,TRBV28,NA,TRBJ1-4
CASSTLAGLTDTQYF,TGTGCCAGTAGTACTCTAGCGGGCCTCACAGATACGCAGTATTTT,TRBD2,15,TRBV19,NA,TRBJ2-3